These 17 T cell receptor beta chains were sequenced from one sample in a study of T-cell reconstitution after alpha-beta-depleted transplantation in children. As it was prepared, the TCRbeta library received unique molecular identifiers. TCRdb used MiXCR to reprocess the PCR reads, holding one entry per CDR3 protein. The top ten clones hold roughly 4.3% of a sample with 350,000 to 400,000 distinct CDR3 sequences, roughly 13% of them seen once. Sequencing was performed on PBMCs, taken from the stem cell graft. The receptors derive from a human donor who donated a stem cell graft to a child with Fanconi anemia.

The chain has TRBV5-1 and TRBJ1-1; 10 nucleotides agree with TRBD1. CDR3 length: 16 amino acids. The V gene's germline CDR1 is SGHRS and CDR2 YFSETQ. J gave up 4 bases and V 5 bases, and 11 bases lay outside the gene matches. DNA of the CDR3: TGCGCCAGCAGTTCCGGGCCGACAGGGGGCGGCACTGAAGCTTTCTTT. Translated, it gives CASSSGPTGGGTEAFF.

This clonotype was counted many times. The CDR3 protein is CASSAHGELFF. CDR3 nucleotide sequence: TGTGCCAGCAGCGCACACGGGGAGCTGTTTTTT. The chain links TRBV9 to TRBJ2-2; D remains ambiguous. The CDR3 extends over 11 amino acids. Trimming shortened V by 3 bases and J by 7 bases, and 4 bases separated the two germline ends. Germline V CDR1 and CDR2: SGDLS, YYNGEE.

V is TRBV12-3 or TRBV12-4 and J is TRBJ1-1; 7 bases agree with TRBD1. The CDR3 has 13 residues. J gave up 7 bases and V 4 bases, and 6 bases lay outside the gene matches. CDR3 region: CASSSDRWDEAFF. The CDR3 nucleotides are TGTGCCAGCAGTTCGGACAGGTGGGATGAAGCTTTCTTT.

This clonotype was counted at least ten times. V is TRBV5-1 and J is TRBJ2-5, with D perhaps TRBD1 (6 bases). The CDR3 spans 14 residues. V was shortened by 4 bases and J by 1 base, with 11 bases between the two germline ends. CDR1 and CDR2 (germline): SGHRS, YFSETQ. CDR3 sequence (DNA): TGCGCCAGCAGCGTCGGGACACTCCAAGAGACCCAGTACTTC. As protein: CASSVGTLQETQYF.

The chain joins TRBV4-2 to TRBJ2-2, with TRBD2 matching 10 bases. This CDR3 region has 16 residues. V shed 2 bases, J shed 5 bases, and the junction held 5 bases outside the gene matches. Germline lookup yields CDR1 LGHNA and CDR2 YNFKEQ. Here the CDR3 reads CASSQLAGVRTGELFF. In DNA form, the CDR3 reads TGTGCCAGCAGCCAACTAGCGGGAGTTCGAACCGGGGAGCTGTTTTTT.

This clonotype occurred many times. The rearrangement uses TRBV20-1 and TRBJ2-6; 7 positions agree with TRBD1. The CDR3 is 14 residues long. The V segment lost 5 bases and the J segment 2 bases; nucleotides outside the gene matches: 3. Germline V lookup: CDR1 DFQATT, CDR2 SNEGSKA (reference sequence). CDR3 bases: TGCAGTGCTTTAGACAGGGCTGGGGCCAACGTCCTGACTTTC. It translates to CSALDRAGANVLTF.

In its sample, this clonotype was seen a few times. This may stem from a read error, because a much larger clone lies one nucleotide away. This rearrangement joins TRBV7-2 to TRBJ2-1; D unclear. V was trimmed by 2 bases and J by 6 bases, leaving 2 bases between them. CDR1 and CDR2 (germline): SGHTA, FQGNSA. The CDR3 loop spans 11 amino acids. Here the CDR3 reads CASSLFNEQFF. The CDR3 DNA is TGTGCCAGCAGCTTATTCAATGAGCAGTTCTTC.

This clonotype has a count of ten or more. The rearrangement joins TRBV13 to TRBJ2-3, with TRBD1 as a possible D gene (5 bases). Per the germline V gene, CDR1 is PRHDT and CDR2 is FYEKMQ (reference sequence). The CDR3 totals 13 residues. The germline V and J ends were trimmed by 5 bases and 5 bases, with 11 bases remaining between them. Written as DNA, the CDR3 is TGTGCCAGCAGCCCTCAAGGGGTAGATACGCAGTATTTT. This encodes CASSPQGVDTQYF.

J is TRBJ2-1 and V is TRBV4-2; 8 bases match TRBD2. The germline V gene has CDR1 LGHNA and CDR2 YNFKEQ. This CDR3 spans 15 amino acids. With 5 bases clipped from V and 8 bases from J, the junction kept 11 bases outside the gene matches. The chain's CDR3 is CASSLQVGGADEQFF. CDR3 bases: TGTGCCAGCAGCTTACAGGTCGGGGGGGCTGATGAGCAGTTCTTC.

This clonotype was picked up many times. The chain combines TRBV6-1 with TRBJ1-2, with D perhaps TRBD1 (5 bases). Trimming cost V 8 bases and J 5 bases, with 18 bases left between them. CDR3 length: 14 amino acids. Germline V gene lookup returns CDR1 MNHNS and CDR2 SASEGT. The CDR3 protein is CASHGQGEGYGYTF. CDR3 DNA sequence: TGTGCCAGCCATGGGCAGGGAGAGGGGTATGGCTACACCTTC.

The genes are TRBV7-9 and TRBJ2-1, with D possibly being TRBD2 (7 bases). The CDR3 sequence is 14 residues long. The germline V gene has CDR1 SEHNR and CDR2 FQNEAQ (reference sequence). V lost 5 bases and J lost 6, with 14 bases in between. CDR3 protein: CASSTMGGRNEQFF. The CDR3 DNA reads TGTGCCAGCAGCACGATGGGGGGGCGCAATGAGCAGTTCTTC.

The sample holds a few counts of this clonotype. The genes are TRBV5-1 and TRBJ2-5; TRBD2 matches 7 bases. V lost 4 bases and J lost 5; bases outside the gene matches: 5. The CDR3 consists of 13 residues. CDR1 and CDR2 (germline): SGHRS, YFSETQ. The CDR3 loop reads CASSPGREETQYF. The CDR3 DNA is TGCGCCAGCAGCCCAGGGAGGGAGGAGACCCAGTACTTC.

This clonotype was found a few times. The rearrangement joins TRBV20-1 to TRBJ1-2; 7 nucleotides line up with TRBD1. V lost 0 bases, J lost 5 bases, and 18 bases stayed unmatched. This CDR3 is built from 18 residues. Germline values: CDR1 DFQATT, CDR2 SNEGSKA (reference sequence). As DNA, the CDR3 is TGCAGTGCTAGAGACGCCTTCCCGGGACAGCCAGCGCTTTATGGCTACACCTTC. Amino acid sequence: CSARDAFPGQPALYGYTF.

CDR3 region: CASSQDPVMNTEAFF. CDR3 nucleotides: TGTGCCAGCAGCCAAGACCCAGTTATGAACACTGAAGCTTTCTTT. The chain uses TRBV4-2 and TRBJ1-1; D is unclear. The CDR3 is made up of 15 amino acids. Germline-derived CDR1 and CDR2 are LGHNA and YNFKEQ. Trimming cost V 0 bases and J 0 bases, with 8 bases left between them.

The J gene is TRBJ1-6, the V gene TRBV4-3; D is undetermined. Germline values: CDR1 LGHNA, CDR2 YSLEER. The V end was cut by 4 bases, the J end by 10 bases, with 20 bases between. The CDR3 is made up of 16 amino acids. The CDR3 loop reads CASSRAGNSRESPLHF. CDR3 nucleotides: TGCGCCAGCAGCCGAGCTGGAAACAGCCGCGAATCACCCCTCCACTTT.

The V gene is TRBV28, the J gene TRBJ2-3; unclear D gene. V was pared by 3 bases and J by 6 bases, with 10 bases between. In germline, CDR1 is MDHEN, CDR2 SYDVKM. The CDR3 has 13 residues. CDR3 region: CASSFIGYDTQYF. CDR3 sequence (DNA): TGTGCCAGCAGTTTCATCGGTTATGATACGCAGTATTTT.

Ten or more counts support this clonotype. The V call is TRBV12-3 or TRBV12-4, the J call TRBJ1-4, with 11 positions matching TRBD1. V shed 5 bases, J shed 8 bases, and the junction held 7 bases outside the gene matches. This CDR3 region has 15 residues. The CDR3, as DNA: TGTGCCAGCAGTGGACAGGGGGCGAGGAGCGAAAAACTGTTTTTT. This gives the protein CASSGQGARSEKLFF.